This entry concerns a single T cell receptor beta chain. The antigen remains unidentified. This sample was included in a study of cytomegalovirus exposure and HLA in healthy donors. Across the whole study: The same platform as the approximately 640 first-cohort repertoires was used for the 90 to 150 validation repertoires, a later analysis reported.

Unmatched junction bases numbered 3, after V lost 4 bases and J lost 0 bases. The CDR3 runs 15 residues. Germline V gene sequence: CDR1 SGHDN, CDR2 FVKESK. Method: immunoSEQ multiplex PCR; TCRdb's copy keeps in-frame clones and lacks some. The sample lists roughly 120,000 clones; 85% were seen once. Study results and caveats: Investigators reported 150 to 200 TCR beta chains as tied to cytomegalovirus.

The chain combines TRBV14 with TRBJ2-3; 8 positions agree with TRBD2. The receptor comes from a woman in her twenties or thirties in good health and CMV-seronegative. The sample taken for sequencing was PBMCs. The CDR3 region is CASSRWTSSTDTQYF. In DNA, the CDR3 is TGTGCCAGCAGCCGATGGACTAGCAGCACAGATACGCAGTATTTT.